This TCR beta chain emerged from a study of blood T cell repertoires in COVID-19. Per germline, CDR1 SGHAT and CDR2 FQNNGV. The CDR3 extends over 16 amino acids. Trimming took 2 bases from V and 8 from J; bases not matched to a gene: 13. The repertoire was sequenced with immunoSEQ multiplex PCR; TCRdb's copy has only in-frame clones and lacks some. The sample includes about 150,000 clones, over 65% seen only once; the top ten take roughly 1.8%. This clonotype was obtained from a man aged 80 or over with acute or convalescent COVID-19. The chain is built from TRBV11-2 and TRBJ1-2; TRBD1 matches 8 bases. The specimen was peripheral blood. The CDR3 sequence: CASSLMILQGVGGYTF. The DNA for the CDR3 is TGTGCCAGCAGCTTAATGATACTACAGGGGGTAGGGGGCTACACCTTC.